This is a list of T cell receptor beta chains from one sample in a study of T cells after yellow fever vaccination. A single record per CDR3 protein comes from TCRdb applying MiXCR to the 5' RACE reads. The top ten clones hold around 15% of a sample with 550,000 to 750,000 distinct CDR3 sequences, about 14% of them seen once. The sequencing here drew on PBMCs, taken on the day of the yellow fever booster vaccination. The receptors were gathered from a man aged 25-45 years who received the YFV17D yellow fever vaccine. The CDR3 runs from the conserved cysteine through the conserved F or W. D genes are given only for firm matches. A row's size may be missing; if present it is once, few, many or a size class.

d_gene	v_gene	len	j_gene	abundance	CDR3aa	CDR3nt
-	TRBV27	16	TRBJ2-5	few	CASSLSNPGLQETQYF	TGTGCCAGCAGTTTATCGAATCCGGGACTGCAAGAGACCCAGTACTTC
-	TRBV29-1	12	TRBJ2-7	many	CSVFRDPYEQYF	TGCAGCGTTTTTCGAGACCCTTACGAGCAGTACTTC
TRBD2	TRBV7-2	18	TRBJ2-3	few	CASSVRPLSGISTDTQYF	TGTGCCAGCAGCGTACGCCCCCTTAGCGGGATTAGCACAGATACGCAGTATTTT
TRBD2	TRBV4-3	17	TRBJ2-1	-	CASSQIKGTSGRYEQFF	TGCGCCAGCAGCCAAATTAAAGGGACTAGCGGGAGATATGAGCAGTTCTTC
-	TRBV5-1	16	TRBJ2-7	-	CASSPSVGRTSYEQYF	TGCGCCAGCAGCCCCTCGGTTGGGCGGACCTCCTACGAGCAGTACTTC
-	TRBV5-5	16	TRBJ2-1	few	CASSLVRLLFYNEQFF	TGTGCCAGCAGCTTGGTGAGACTACTATTTTACAATGAGCAGTTCTTC
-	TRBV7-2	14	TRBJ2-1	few	CASSLRDGSNEQFF	TGTGCCAGCAGCTTAAGAGACGGATCCAATGAGCAGTTCTTC
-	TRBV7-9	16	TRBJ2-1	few	CASSSIVDFLANEQFF	TGTGCCAGCAGCTCGATTGTAGATTTCTTGGCCAATGAGCAGTTCTTC
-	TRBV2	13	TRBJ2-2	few	CASSVSYTGELFF	TGTGCCAGCAGCGTCTCCTACACCGGGGAGCTGTTTTTT
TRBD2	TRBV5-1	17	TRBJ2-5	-	CASSLVASGRARETQYF	TGCGCCAGCAGCTTGGTAGCTAGCGGGAGGGCACGGGAGACCCAGTACTTC
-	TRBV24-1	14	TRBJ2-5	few	CATSDLLNDRTQYF	TGTGCCACCAGTGATTTGCTAAATGATAGGACCCAGTACTTC
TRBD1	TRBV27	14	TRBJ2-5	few	CASSGNRGPETQYF	TGTGCCAGCAGTGGCAACAGGGGGCCGGAGACCCAGTACTTC
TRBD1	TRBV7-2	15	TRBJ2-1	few	CASSSTGGTYNEQFF	TGTGCCAGCAGCTCGACAGGGGGCACCTACAATGAGCAGTTCTTC
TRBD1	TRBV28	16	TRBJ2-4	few	CASSPAPGQGAYIQYF	TGTGCCAGCAGTCCCGCCCCGGGGCAGGGGGCTTACATTCAGTACTTC
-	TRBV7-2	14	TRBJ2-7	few	CASSRDRSSYEQYF	TGTGCCAGCAGCCGCGACAGGAGCTCCTACGAGCAGTACTTC
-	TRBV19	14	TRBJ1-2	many	CASSNFAGAGGYTF	TGTGCCAGTAGTAACTTTGCGGGCGCTGGGGGCTACACCTTC
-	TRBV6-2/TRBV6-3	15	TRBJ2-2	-	CASWKGRENTGELFF	TGTGCCAGCTGGAAGGGGCGGGAGAACACCGGGGAGCTGTTTTTT
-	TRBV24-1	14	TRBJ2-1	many	CATSSGWRANEQFF	TGTGCCACTTCCTCGGGCTGGCGGGCCAATGAGCAGTTCTTC
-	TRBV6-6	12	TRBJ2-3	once	CASSYSSRGQYF	TGTGCCAGCAGTTACTCTTCGAGGGGACAGTATTTT
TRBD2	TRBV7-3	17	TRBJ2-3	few	CASSLTGTRNGTDTQYF	TGTGCCAGCAGCCTCACCGGGACTAGAAATGGTACAGATACGCAGTATTTT
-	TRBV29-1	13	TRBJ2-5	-	CSVRTGKQETQYF	TGCAGCGTCCGGACTGGAAAGCAAGAGACCCAGTACTTC
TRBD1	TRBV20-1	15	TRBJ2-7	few	CSAHHRGQSPYEQYF	TGCAGTGCTCATCACAGGGGGCAGAGCCCCTACGAGCAGTACTTC
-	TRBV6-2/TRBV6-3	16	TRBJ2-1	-	CASRRMPGLSYNEQFF	TGTGCCAGCAGGCGGATGCCGGGGCTCTCCTACAATGAGCAGTTCTTC
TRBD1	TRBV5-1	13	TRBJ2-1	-	CASGSGTGNVQFF	TGCGCCAGCGGATCCGGGACAGGTAACGTTCAGTTCTTC
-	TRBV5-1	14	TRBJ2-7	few	CASSRLDNSHEQYF	TGCGCCAGCAGCCGTTTGGATAACTCCCACGAGCAGTACTTC
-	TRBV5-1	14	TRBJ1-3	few	CASSLGQAGNTIYF	TGCGCCAGCAGCTTGGGACAGGCTGGAAACACCATATATTTT
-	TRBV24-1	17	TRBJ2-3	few	CATSDRYPPFSTDTQYF	TGTGCCACCAGTGATCGGTACCCTCCTTTTAGCACAGATACGCAGTATTTT
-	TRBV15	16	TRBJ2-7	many	CATSSVGPRTSYEQYF	TGTGCCACCAGCAGTGTTGGCCCCCGCACCTCCTACGAGCAGTACTTC
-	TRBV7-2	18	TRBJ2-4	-	CASSFASSPGTAKNIQYF	TGTGCCAGCAGCTTTGCCTCTTCCCCAGGGACGGCCAAAAACATTCAGTACTTC
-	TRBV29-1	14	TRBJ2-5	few	CSGGVGPDQETQYF	TGCAGCGGGGGGGTCGGACCTGACCAAGAGACCCAGTACTTC
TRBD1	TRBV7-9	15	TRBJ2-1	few	CASSSRRRDRVEQFF	TGTGCCAGCAGCTCCAGGCGCCGGGACAGGGTTGAGCAGTTCTTC
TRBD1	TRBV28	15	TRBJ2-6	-	CASSRTGVGANVLTF	TGTGCCAGCAGTCGTACAGGGGTCGGGGCCAACGTCCTGACTTTC
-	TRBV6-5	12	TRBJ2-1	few	CASRTHAGRQFF	TGTGCCAGCAGAACCCACGCGGGACGGCAGTTCTTC
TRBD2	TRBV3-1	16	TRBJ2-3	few	CASSRPLAGLTDTQYF	TGTGCCAGCAGCCGCCCTTTAGCGGGTCTCACAGATACGCAGTATTTT
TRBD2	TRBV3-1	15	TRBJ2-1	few	CASSGLAGGIYEQFF	TGTGCCAGCAGCGGACTAGCGGGAGGTATCTATGAGCAGTTCTTC
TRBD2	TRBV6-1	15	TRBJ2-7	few	CASTPHRAGGPEQYF	TGTGCCAGCACCCCTCACAGGGCGGGAGGGCCGGAGCAGTACTTC
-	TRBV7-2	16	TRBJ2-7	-	CASSFLRSGESYEQYF	TGTGCCAGCAGCTTTTTAAGGTCAGGGGAATCCTACGAGCAGTACTTC
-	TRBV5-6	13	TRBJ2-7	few	CASSLDGDYEQYF	TGTGCCAGCAGCTTGGACGGCGACTACGAGCAGTACTTC
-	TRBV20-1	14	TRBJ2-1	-	CSASVASIGNEQFF	TGCAGTGCTAGTGTAGCTTCCATCGGCAATGAGCAGTTCTTC
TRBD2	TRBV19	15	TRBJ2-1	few	CASRPTGLAGGEQFF	TGTGCCAGTAGACCGACGGGACTAGCAGGGGGTGAGCAGTTCTTC
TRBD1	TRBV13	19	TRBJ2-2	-	CASSLGLQGQGARTGELFF	TGTGCCAGCAGCTTAGGCCTTCAAGGACAGGGGGCGCGGACCGGGGAGCTGTTTTTT
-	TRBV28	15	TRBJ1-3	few	CASSSGTNSGNTIYF	TGTGCCAGCAGTAGCGGGACAAACTCTGGAAACACCATATATTTT
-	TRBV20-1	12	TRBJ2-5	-	CSAEGGRETQYF	TGCAGTGCCGAGGGGGGTCGAGAGACCCAGTACTTC
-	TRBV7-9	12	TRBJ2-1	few	CASSLVLSEQFF	TGTGCCAGCAGCTTAGTGTTGTCCGAGCAGTTCTTC
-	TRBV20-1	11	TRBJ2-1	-	CSAGPDNEQFF	TGCAGTGCTGGGCCGGACAATGAGCAGTTCTTC
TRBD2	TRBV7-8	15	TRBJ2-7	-	CASSPSGSSAYEQYF	TGTGCCAGCAGCCCGAGCGGGAGCTCAGCCTACGAGCAGTACTTC
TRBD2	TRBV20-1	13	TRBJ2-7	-	CSARGAGLYEQYF	TGCAGTGCTAGAGGAGCGGGACTATACGAGCAGTACTTC
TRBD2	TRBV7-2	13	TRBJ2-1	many	CASSLGIGTSGIF	TGTGCCAGCAGCTTAGGTATCGGGACTAGCGGGATCTTC
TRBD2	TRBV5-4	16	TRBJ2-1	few	CASSPLAGGAAGEQFF	TGTGCCAGCAGCCCCCTAGCGGGAGGAGCGGCGGGAGAGCAGTTCTTC
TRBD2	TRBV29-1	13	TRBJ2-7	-	CSVEGAGVYEQYF	TGCAGCGTTGAAGGGGCGGGAGTTTACGAGCAGTACTTC
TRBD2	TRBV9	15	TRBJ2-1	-	CASSATSGSFNEQFF	TGTGCCAGCAGCGCGACTAGCGGGAGTTTCAATGAGCAGTTCTTC
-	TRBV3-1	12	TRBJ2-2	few	CASSRAGRELFF	TGTGCCAGCAGCCGCGCTGGCCGGGAGCTGTTTTTT
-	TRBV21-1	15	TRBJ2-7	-	CAQKEKARSLYEQYF	TGTGCCCAAAAGGAGAAAGCACGTAGTCTCTACGAGCAGTACTTC